This T cell receptor (beta chain) was profiled in a study of cytomegalovirus exposure and HLA in healthy donors. This CDR3 spans 15 amino acids. V shed 8 bases, J shed 4 bases, and the junction held 11 bases outside the gene matches. Germline lookup yields CDR1 PRHDT and CDR2 FYEKMQ (reference sequence). The PCR had 60 Vbeta and 13 Jbeta primers. Method: immunoSEQ multiplex PCR; TCRdb's copy keeps in-frame clones and lacks some. The sample yields roughly 140,000 clones, roughly 78% seen once. Sequences were obtained from PBMCs. The source is a man in his forties in good health and CMV-seropositive. This rearrangement joins TRBV13 to TRBJ1-3; 7 nucleotides agree with TRBD1. For the CDR3, the DNA is TGTGCCAGCCGTACCAGGAACAGGGGCGGAAACACCATATATTTT. Residues: CASRTRNRGGNTIYF.